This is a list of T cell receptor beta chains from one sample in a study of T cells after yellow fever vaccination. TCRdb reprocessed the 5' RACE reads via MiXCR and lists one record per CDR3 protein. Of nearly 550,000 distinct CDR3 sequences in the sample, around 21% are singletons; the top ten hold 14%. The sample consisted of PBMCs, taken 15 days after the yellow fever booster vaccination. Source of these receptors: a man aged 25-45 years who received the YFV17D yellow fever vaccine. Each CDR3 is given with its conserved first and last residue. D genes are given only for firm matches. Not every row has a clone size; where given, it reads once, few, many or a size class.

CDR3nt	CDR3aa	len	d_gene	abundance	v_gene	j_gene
TGTGCCAGCACACAAACCGGGACTAGCGGAACCAGGCTAGCCAAAAACATTCAGTACTTC	CASTQTGTSGTRLAKNIQYF	20	TRBD2	few	TRBV11-2	TRBJ2-4
TGTGCCAGCAGCAACACTAGCCCAGCAAATACGCAGTATTTT	CASSNTSPANTQYF	14	NA	NA	TRBV7-2	TRBJ2-3
TGCAGTGCAACCGGACGTAACGACCTGAACACTGAAGCTTTCTTT	CSATGRNDLNTEAFF	15	NA	NA	TRBV20-1	TRBJ1-1
TGTGCCAGCAGCTCGACTAGCGGGAGAGAAGAGTTCTTC	CASSSTSGREEFF	13	TRBD2	NA	TRBV7-2	TRBJ2-1
TGTGCCAGCAGATATGCGTACGAGCAGTACTTC	CASRYAYEQYF	11	NA	NA	TRBV28	TRBJ2-7
TGTGCCAGCAGTTTAGGGGGACACTCCTACAATGAGCAGTTCTTC	CASSLGGHSYNEQFF	15	NA	few	TRBV12-3/TRBV12-4	TRBJ2-1
TGTGCCATCAGTGAGCCCTTGGGCTATGGCTACACCTTC	CAISEPLGYGYTF	13	NA	NA	TRBV10-3	TRBJ1-2
TGTGCCAGCAGCCAAGTTACAGGGGCGGCCGGGGAGCTGTTTTTT	CASSQVTGAAGELFF	15	TRBD1	NA	TRBV3-1	TRBJ2-2
TGTGCCAGCAGCCTTGGACCTATGAACACTGAAGCTTTCTTT	CASSLGPMNTEAFF	14	NA	few	TRBV7-6	TRBJ1-1
TGTGCCAGCAGCCCCGCCGAACTCCTGTTCTTC	CASSPAELLFF	11	NA	few	TRBV11-2	TRBJ2-1
TGTGCCAGCAAACAGACCGTAGGGGGCCTCTATGGCTACACCTTC	CASKQTVGGLYGYTF	15	TRBD1	NA	TRBV27	TRBJ1-2
TGCAGTGCTGGAAGGGGAATTGAGACCCAGTACTTC	CSAGRGIETQYF	12	NA	few	TRBV20-1	TRBJ2-5
TGCGCCAGCAGCCGGGGGGGGCCCGGGTCTGGAAACACCATATATTTT	CASSRGGPGSGNTIYF	16	NA	few	TRBV5-1	TRBJ1-3
TGTGCCAGCATGTTGGGAGACTACTACGAGCAGTACTTC	CASMLGDYYEQYF	13	NA	once	TRBV6-6	TRBJ2-7
TGTGCCAGCAGTCGCCACGGACTAAACTTCGAGCAGTACTTC	CASSRHGLNFEQYF	14	NA	few	TRBV12-3/TRBV12-4	TRBJ2-7
TGTGCCAGCAGCTTAGTAGGGACTAGCCAAGAGACCCAGTACTTC	CASSLVGTSQETQYF	15	TRBD2	NA	TRBV7-2	TRBJ2-5
TGTGCCAGCAGTGCCGGACTAGCGGCCTACGAGCAGTACTTC	CASSAGLAAYEQYF	14	TRBD2	few	TRBV6-1	TRBJ2-7
TGTGCCAGCAGCCCGGCCGGCGGGAGCTCCTACAATGAGCAGTTCTTC	CASSPAGGSSYNEQFF	16	TRBD2	few	TRBV7-2	TRBJ2-1
TGTGCCAGCAGCTTAAGCAGGGCGGGGACCGGGGAGCTGTTTTTT	CASSLSRAGTGELFF	15	NA	few	TRBV7-2	TRBJ2-2
TGCGCCAGCAGTGTGGGCCGTTTAGGCCTGGACACTGAAGCTTTCTTT	CASSVGRLGLDTEAFF	16	NA	once	TRBV10-1	TRBJ1-1
TGTGCCAGCAGTTTATGGAGCGGGAGTACGCAGTATTTT	CASSLWSGSTQYF	13	TRBD2	few	TRBV27	TRBJ2-3
TGTGCCAGCAGTCTACATACTAGCGGGACCTCTCTAGCCAAAAACATTCAGTACTTC	CASSLHTSGTSLAKNIQYF	19	TRBD2	NA	TRBV6-2/TRBV6-3	TRBJ2-4
TGTGCCAGCTCACCCCAAGGGGGCAGACACGATGGCTACACCTTC	CASSPQGGRHDGYTF	15	TRBD1	NA	TRBV18	TRBJ1-2
TGTGCCAGCAGCTGGTCTAGCGGAGAGACCTACGAGCAGTACTTC	CASSWSSGETYEQYF	15	TRBD2	NA	TRBV11-2	TRBJ2-7
TGTGCCAGCAGCGCCCGTGGGGCGGCGAACACCGGGGAGCTGTTTTTT	CASSARGAANTGELFF	16	NA	NA	TRBV7-6	TRBJ2-2
TGTGCCAGCAGTGTCGGGACGGGGGAGCAGTTCTTC	CASSVGTGEQFF	12	NA	NA	TRBV6-1	TRBJ2-1
TGTGCCAGCTCACCATACGGGACAGGGCTTACTGAAGCTTTCTTT	CASSPYGTGLTEAFF	15	TRBD1	NA	TRBV18	TRBJ1-1
TGTGCCAGCAGCTTATCACAGGGAGGGGAGACCCAGTACTTC	CASSLSQGGETQYF	14	NA	few	TRBV7-9	TRBJ2-5
TGCAGTGCTATACGAACATCAGCCCGCCACAGCTCCTACAATGAGCAGTTCTTC	CSAIRTSARHSSYNEQFF	18	NA	NA	TRBV20-1	TRBJ2-1
TGTGCCAGGGCAGCCGGTGGGAGGACTGAAGCTTTCTTT	CARAAGGRTEAFF	13	NA	NA	TRBV6-2/TRBV6-3	TRBJ1-1
TGTGCCAGCAGCTCCAGACAGACAAATCAGCCCCAGCATTTT	CASSSRQTNQPQHF	14	NA	NA	TRBV7-2	TRBJ1-5
TGTGCCAGCAGCCAAGAGAGTTATAGCAATCAGCCCCAGCATTTT	CASSQESYSNQPQHF	15	NA	few	TRBV3-1	TRBJ1-5
TGTGCCACCAGCAGAACACTTCCGGGGTCGGGGGTCACCCAGTACTTC	CATSRTLPGSGVTQYF	16	NA	NA	TRBV15	TRBJ2-5
TGTGCCACCAGTGACCCCCCCGGGACTAGCGGCCCCAATGAGCAGTTCTTC	CATSDPPGTSGPNEQFF	17	TRBD2	few	TRBV24-1	TRBJ2-1
TGCAGTGCTAGACAGAGAGAGACCCAGTACTTC	CSARQRETQYF	11	NA	few	TRBV20-1	TRBJ2-5
TGTGCCAGCAGTTACTCGTTGGGACAGGGCACAGATACGCAGTATTTT	CASSYSLGQGTDTQYF	16	TRBD1	NA	TRBV6-5	TRBJ2-3
TGTGCCAGCAGCTTATATCAAACTGGAGGGGGCTACACCTTC	CASSLYQTGGGYTF	14	NA	NA	TRBV7-2	TRBJ1-2
TGTGCCACCAGTCACCGGGACTTCACAGATACGCAGTATTTT	CATSHRDFTDTQYF	14	NA	NA	TRBV24-1	TRBJ2-3
TGTGCCAGCAGCTTAGAACCGGGACAGGGAGATTCACCCCTCCACTTT	CASSLEPGQGDSPLHF	16	TRBD1	NA	TRBV11-2	TRBJ1-6
TGCGCCAGCAGCTTGGAAGAGTTGGGGAAGACCCAGTACTTC	CASSLEELGKTQYF	14	NA	NA	TRBV5-1	TRBJ2-5
TGCAGTGCTAGGGGAGGACTAGCGGGACCCCTCGAGCAGTACTTC	CSARGGLAGPLEQYF	15	TRBD2	few	TRBV20-1	TRBJ2-7
TGCAGCGTAGCCCAGGTCCGCGAAGCTTTCTTT	CSVAQVREAFF	11	NA	few	TRBV29-1	TRBJ1-1
TGTGCCAGCAGCCCCGGACCTCTACAGGGTGGGGCCAACGTCCTGACTTTC	CASSPGPLQGGANVLTF	17	NA	few	TRBV27	TRBJ2-6
TGCAGTGCTAGAGCTCTAGCGGAGACGTACGAGCAGTACTTC	CSARALAETYEQYF	14	TRBD2	few	TRBV20-1	TRBJ2-7
TGTGCCAGCAGTTCCCCGCCGAAAAGCGGGAGGGCCTCCGGGGAGCTGTTTTTT	CASSSPPKSGRASGELFF	18	TRBD2	NA	TRBV6-5	TRBJ2-2
TGCGCCAGCAGCACTGGGACAGTCTACCAAGAGACCCAGTACTTC	CASSTGTVYQETQYF	15	TRBD1	few	TRBV5-1	TRBJ2-5
TGTGCCAGCTCCGATGACTACTCAGTCTACGAGCAGTACTTC	CASSDDYSVYEQYF	14	NA	few	TRBV18	TRBJ2-7
TGCGCCAGCGGGACAGGGACGAACACCGGGGAGCTGTTTTTT	CASGTGTNTGELFF	14	TRBD1	NA	TRBV5-1	TRBJ2-2